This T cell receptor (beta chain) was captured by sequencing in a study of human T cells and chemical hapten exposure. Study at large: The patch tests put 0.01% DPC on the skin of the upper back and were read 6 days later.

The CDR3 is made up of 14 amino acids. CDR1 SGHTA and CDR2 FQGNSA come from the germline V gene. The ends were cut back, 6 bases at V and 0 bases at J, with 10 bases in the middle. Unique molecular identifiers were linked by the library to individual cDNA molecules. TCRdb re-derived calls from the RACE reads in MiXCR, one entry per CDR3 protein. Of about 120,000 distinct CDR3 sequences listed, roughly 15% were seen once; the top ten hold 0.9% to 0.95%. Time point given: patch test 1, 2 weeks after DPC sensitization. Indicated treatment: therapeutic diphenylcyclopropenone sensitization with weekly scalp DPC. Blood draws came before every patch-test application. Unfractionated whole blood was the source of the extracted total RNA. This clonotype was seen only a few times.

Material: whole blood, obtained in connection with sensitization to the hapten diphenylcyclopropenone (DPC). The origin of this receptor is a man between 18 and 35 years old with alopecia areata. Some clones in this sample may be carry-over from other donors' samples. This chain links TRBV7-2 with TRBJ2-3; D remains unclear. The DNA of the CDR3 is TGTGCCAGCAGTAACCGACGTAGCACAGATACGCAGTATTTT. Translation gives CASSNRRSTDTQYF.